These T cell receptor beta chains were read from a single sample in a study of cytomegalovirus exposure and HLA in healthy donors. Clones were sequenced by immunoSEQ multiplex PCR, and TCRdb holds only the in-frame ones, with some missing. The sample lists tens of thousands of clones, 80% seen once, with 1.1% in the top ten. The sequencing sample was made of PBMCs. These receptors came from a male donor in good health and CMV-seronegative. The conserved cysteine and the conserved F or W are not part of the CDR3 here. Each record gives: CDR3 protein, J gene, V gene.

CDR3aa: ASSLGREETQY; j_gene: TRBJ2-5; v_gene: TRBV5-1
CDR3aa: ASSGAAGVQETQY; j_gene: TRBJ2-5; v_gene: TRBV9
CDR3aa: ASSSEAGAMNEQF; j_gene: TRBJ2-1; v_gene: TRBV5-1
CDR3aa: ASSVVYTDTQY; j_gene: TRBJ2-3; v_gene: TRBV9
CDR3aa: ASSLDRNTEAF; j_gene: TRBJ1-1; v_gene: TRBV11-2
CDR3aa: ASSPILAGVVGSYNEQF; j_gene: TRBJ2-1; v_gene: TRBV4-1
CDR3aa: ASSQVQGGTEKLF; j_gene: TRBJ1-4; v_gene: TRBV4-2
CDR3aa: ASRLQGNVAGELF; j_gene: TRBJ2-2; v_gene: TRBV27
CDR3aa: ASSLDQAQTQY; j_gene: TRBJ2-5; v_gene: TRBV11-2
CDR3aa: ASSPLNSWDTEAF; j_gene: TRBJ1-1; v_gene: TRBV28
CDR3aa: ASSQGLAGGPSTDTQY; j_gene: TRBJ2-3; v_gene: TRBV4-2
CDR3aa: ASSAGIEQPQH; j_gene: TRBJ1-5; v_gene: TRBV6-1
CDR3aa: SSSPGTGLYEQY; j_gene: TRBJ2-7; v_gene: TRBV7-9
CDR3aa: SSSLVVNEQY; j_gene: TRBJ2-7; v_gene: TRBV7-9
CDR3aa: ASSLGGHSYNEQF; j_gene: TRBJ2-1; v_gene: TRBV7-8
CDR3aa: ASSLTSPPGELF; j_gene: TRBJ2-2; v_gene: TRBV5-4
CDR3aa: ASSKGAQVYTEAF; j_gene: TRBJ1-1; v_gene: TRBV19
CDR3aa: ASSEDPTDRGQETQY; j_gene: TRBJ2-5; v_gene: TRBV2
CDR3aa: ASSFPRTSGGVREQF; j_gene: TRBJ2-1; v_gene: TRBV27
CDR3aa: ASSVEMAVRDTQY; j_gene: TRBJ2-3; v_gene: TRBV9
CDR3aa: ASSPETGGYT; j_gene: TRBJ1-2; v_gene: TRBV4-2
CDR3aa: ASSPWSSYEQY; j_gene: -; v_gene: TRBV28
CDR3aa: ASSLNPGLAGQSTDTQY; j_gene: TRBJ2-3; v_gene: TRBV28
CDR3aa: ASSLVTSVGVSQY; j_gene: TRBJ2-5; v_gene: TRBV11-2
CDR3aa: ASSYRAGGRTDTQY; j_gene: TRBJ2-3; v_gene: TRBV5-6
CDR3aa: ASSAYRGYEQY; j_gene: TRBJ2-7; v_gene: TRBV2
CDR3aa: ASSLGAGANNEQF; j_gene: TRBJ2-1; v_gene: TRBV7-2
CDR3aa: ASSRTSGTDTQY; j_gene: TRBJ2-3; v_gene: TRBV5-1
CDR3aa: ASSVESTQY; j_gene: TRBJ2-3; v_gene: TRBV9
CDR3aa: ASRRLGEGLSYEQY; j_gene: TRBJ2-7; v_gene: TRBV11-3
CDR3aa: ASSLLGRPQETQY; j_gene: TRBJ2-5; v_gene: TRBV5-6
CDR3aa: ASSLNPGTAEEAF; j_gene: TRBJ1-1; v_gene: TRBV5-4
CDR3aa: ASGTEGGTQY; j_gene: TRBJ2-5; v_gene: TRBV12-5
CDR3aa: ASSLDSYAEAF; j_gene: TRBJ1-1; v_gene: TRBV5-1
CDR3aa: ASSRDRVSAF; j_gene: TRBJ1-1; v_gene: TRBV14
CDR3aa: ASSLRQGRETQY; j_gene: TRBJ2-5; v_gene: TRBV28
CDR3aa: ASSLATAGGTDTQY; j_gene: TRBJ2-3; v_gene: TRBV7-9
CDR3aa: ASGTSVYEQY; j_gene: TRBJ2-7; v_gene: TRBV6-5